The present entry profiles one TCR beta chain with its context. The antigen this receptor binds is unknown. The record has no base qualities; no much larger clone is one base away. The source of the sample is a study of shared clonotypes between healthy human individuals (dated by TCRdb to the early 2020s). Regarding the research as a whole: The cohort comprised two women and a few men aged 18 to 49 years. The study deeply sequenced blood TCR repertoires of five healthy adults to estimate repertoire size and the extent of clonotype sharing between individuals. Different laboratories and diverse techniques were used to prepare libraries and sequence TCR repertoires, to increase sequencing depth and limit assay-specific biases. Per donor, leukapheresis produced somewhere between about 0.94 and 9.5 billion PBMCs.

Broad study findings and their caveats: Based on pairwise subsampling, the degree of clonotype sharing among donors was expected to be affected by sequencing depth. Sampling was limited to blood, and TCR repertoires in tissue likely differ from TCR repertoires in blood. The small number of donors limited the genetic and exposure-history diversity represented.

The cysteine opens and the phenylalanine closes a CDR3 of 16 amino acids. CDR3 DNA only is kept here, 48 bases in frame from base 1. Trimming takes 5 bases off V and 7 bases off J; junction bases not matched to a gene: 13. Reading the germline V gene (reference sequence) gives CDR1 PRHDT and CDR2 FYEKMQ. TCR CDR3 regions were amplified from genomic DNA by multiplex PCR using the deep immunoSEQ assay. Extracted genomic DNA from each cell subset was distributed evenly across all wells of several immunoSEQ 96-well plates, and each plate was treated as a replicate. For unsorted PBMC, approximately 300 ng of genomic DNA, equivalent to about 30,000 T cell genomes, went into each replicate PCR. Ten immunoSEQ deep assay plates were used to sequence the unsorted PBMC genomic DNA. The purified libraries were quantified using a Qubit 3.0 fluorometer, sized with a Bioanalyzer 2100, and then quantified again using the KAPA Library Quantification kit. Each immunoSEQ 96-well plate was sequenced on its own single-read 150-cycle Illumina NextSeq 550 flow cell. Processing in the source paper ran as follows. Because the immunoSEQ output held only junctional sequences and lacked quality scores, the filtering could not match the filtering applied to full-length reads. To assign V/J genes and CDR3, sequences were annotated using PyIR, a Python wrapper for IgBLAST v1.9, with IMGT germline references. Reads were filtered out if the reads had weak V/J assignments (E-value above 1e-6), no CDR3, stop codons, out-of-frame junctions, or ambiguous translated residues. V3J clonotypes were defined as sequences sharing an identical inferred V gene, J gene, and CDR3 amino acid sequence. Percentage overlap between repertoires was calculated by dividing the number of shared unique clonotypes by the size of the smaller repertoire. Richness of each repertoire was evaluated using RTK rarefaction, the Chao1 estimator, and Recon v2.1 estimates of unobserved clonotypes. The table was pulled from immuneACCESS by TCRdb, which kept in-frame rearrangements only. Such tables lose some clones; where checked, under half of the loss comes from unresolved V genes, and the rest has no known cause. Clonal size and the V and J genes are those of that table, whereas D and trimming came from the DNA. Across this sample there are about 490,000 clones, with 76% seen only once. The ten largest clonotypes hold over 10% of the sample.

The donors were healthy, HIV-negative adults who had no recently reported acute infections or vaccinations. All donors were Caucasian adults living in Nashville, Tennessee, USA. For unsorted samples, tens of millions of PBMCs were counted, and genomic DNA was extracted using the QIAamp DNA Blood Mini kit. Blood was obtained by leukapheresis, after which PBMCs were separated by Ficoll-Histopaque density gradient centrifugation and cryopreserved in liquid nitrogen vapor phase. This clonotype originated in a woman in her thirties or forties in good health. Some clones in this sample may be carry-over from other donors' samples. Recombination connected TRBV13 to TRBJ2-7; the junction holds 11 bases that match TRBD2. Material for sequencing was PBMCs. Here is the DNA: TGTGCCAGCAGCCGGGGACTAGCGGAAGACCGCGGGGAGCAGTACTTC. Its protein is CASSRGLAEDRGEQYF.